This T cell receptor beta chain was recovered during a study of breast tumors, draining lymph nodes, adjacent tissues. Axillary draining lymph nodes of breast cancer patients supplied the node samples. This clonotype came up many times. Trimming pared 3 bases from V and 12 bases from J, leaving 12 bases between. This CDR3 has 12 residues. A single record per CDR3 protein comes from TCRdb applying MiXCR to the multiplex PCR reads. The sample contains 65,000 to 80,000 distinct CDR3 sequences, roughly a fifth of which appear only once. Sample: axillary lymph node tissue. The receptor's source is a female donor with breast cancer. Some clones in this sample may be carry-over from other donors' samples. The rearrangement links TRBV12-3 or TRBV12-4 to TRBJ2-1, with D perhaps matching TRBD2 (5 bases). The CDR3 loop reads CASSFEGRGQFF. The CDR3 region has the DNA TGTGCCAGCAGTTTCGAGGGCCGGGGGCAGTTCTTC.